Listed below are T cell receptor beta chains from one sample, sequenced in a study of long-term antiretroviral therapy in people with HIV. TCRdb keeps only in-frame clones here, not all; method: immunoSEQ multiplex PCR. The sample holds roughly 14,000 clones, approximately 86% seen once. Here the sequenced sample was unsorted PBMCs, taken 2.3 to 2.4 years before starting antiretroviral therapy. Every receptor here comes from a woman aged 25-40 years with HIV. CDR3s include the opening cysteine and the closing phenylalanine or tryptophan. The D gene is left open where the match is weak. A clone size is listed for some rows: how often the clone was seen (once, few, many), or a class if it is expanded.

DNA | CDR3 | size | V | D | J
TGTGCCAGCAGCTTGGACCTTAGCAGGGGGAACACCGGGGAGCTGTTTTTT | CASSLDLSRGNTGELFF | - | TRBV5-6 | - | TRBJ2-2
TGTGCCAGCAGCTTAAGAACTAGCGGGGGGGACGGGCATGAGCAGTTCTTC | CASSLRTSGGDGHEQFF | few | TRBV13 | TRBD2 | TRBJ2-1
TGTGCCAGCAGCTCCCTCCAGCGGGGGGGCCGATTCGGGGAGCTGTTTTTT | CASSSLQRGGRFGELFF | - | TRBV13 | TRBD2 | TRBJ2-2
TGTGCCAGCAGTTTATATTCGGCGTGGGGAACCACCGGGGAGCTGTTTTTT | CASSLYSAWGTTGELFF | - | TRBV27 | - | TRBJ2-2
TGCGCCAGCAGCACAGGGACAGGGGTCACTGAAGCTTTCTTT | CASSTGTGVTEAFF | - | TRBV5-1 | TRBD1 | TRBJ1-1
TGTGCCAGCAGCTTGGGAGTCTACACCTGGGAAAAACTGTTTTTT | CASSLGVYTWEKLFF | - | TRBV5-5 | - | TRBJ1-4
TGTGCCAGCAGCTTAGGCCTAGCGGGGCTTAGCACAGATACGCAGTATTTT | CASSLGLAGLSTDTQYF | - | TRBV7-9 | TRBD2 | TRBJ2-3
TGTGCCAGCAGTCAAGACGGGGTCCCACCTACCGGGCAGTACTTC | CASSQDGVPPTGQYF | - | TRBV6-5 | - | TRBJ2-7
TGTGCCAGCAGCGCCCGACCAGGGACGGAGGGTGGCTACACCTTC | CASSARPGTEGGYTF | - | TRBV9 | - | TRBJ1-2
TGTGCCAGCAGCTTAGCGTTAGCGGGGACGGCGAGGGAGCAGTACTTC | CASSLALAGTAREQYF | - | TRBV7-2 | TRBD2 | TRBJ2-7
TGTGCCAGCAGCGTAGGTCCCTCCGCCTCGAACACCGGGGAGCTGTTTTTT | CASSVGPSASNTGELFF | - | TRBV9 | - | TRBJ2-2
TGTGCCTGGAGTGTACTTACGGGACGGCATCAGCCCCAGCATTTT | CAWSVLTGRHQPQHF | - | TRBV30 | - | TRBJ1-5
TGTGCCAGCAGCTTGTTGAGCAATCAGCCCCAGCATTTT | CASSLLSNQPQHF | - | TRBV7-9 | - | TRBJ1-5
TGTGCCAGCAGCTTAGCTGGTGGGAGCGGGGGGGCGGCCAATGAGCAGTTCTTC | CASSLAGGSGGAANEQFF | - | TRBV7-6 | TRBD2 | TRBJ2-1